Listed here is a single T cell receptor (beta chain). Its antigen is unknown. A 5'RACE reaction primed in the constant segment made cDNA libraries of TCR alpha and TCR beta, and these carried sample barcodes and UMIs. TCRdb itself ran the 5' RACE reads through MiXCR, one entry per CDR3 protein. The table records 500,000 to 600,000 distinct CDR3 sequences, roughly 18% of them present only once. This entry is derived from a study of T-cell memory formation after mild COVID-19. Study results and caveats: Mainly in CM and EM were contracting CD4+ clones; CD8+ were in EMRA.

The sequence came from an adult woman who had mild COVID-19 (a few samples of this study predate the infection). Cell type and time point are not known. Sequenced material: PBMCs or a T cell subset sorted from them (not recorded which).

This CDR3 is CASSPRLGYNEQFF. The CDR3 DNA reads as TGTGCCAGCAGTCCCCGACTAGGCTACAATGAGCAGTTCTTC. This rearrangement joins TRBV27 to TRBJ2-1; tentative D call: TRBD2 (6 bases). V gave up 5 bases and J gave up 3 bases, with 11 bases separating them. The CDR3 sequence is 14 residues long. CDR1 and CDR2 (germline): MNHEY, SMNVEV (reference sequence).